The source of this T cell receptor beta chain is a study of blood T cell repertoires in COVID-19. The CDR3 runs to 19 residues. The V and J ends lost 5 bases and 15 bases, in that order; junction bases with no gene match: 28. The germline V gene encodes CDR1 KGHDR and CDR2 SFDVKD. Study processing details: By means of reference gene primer amplification, nucleated cell counts were estimated. Sequencing used immunoSEQ multiplex PCR; TCRdb keeps in-frame clones, though not all of them. V and J calls plus clone size are reproduced from that table; the DNA served to infer D and trimming. This sample has 25,000 to 30,000 clones, with more than 90% found just once.

The sequencing sample was made of peripheral blood. The receptor was isolated from a man in his sixties or seventies with active or convalescent COVID-19. The chain carries TRBV24-1 and TRBJ1-4, with 8 bases aligning to TRBD1. The CDR3 DNA sequence: TGTGCCACCAGTGCAATGACAGGGGCCCCAGCCACGAAAACTAAAGAGGTGTTTTTT. It encodes CATSAMTGAPATKTKEVFF.